Shown below are 21 T cell receptor beta chains from a single sample sequenced in a study of shared clonotypes between healthy human individuals. Here immunoSEQ multiplex PCR was the method, and the copy in TCRdb shows in-frame clones only, minus some. The repertoire has some 1.4 million clones, over 95% of them found once; the top ten carry 1% to 1.5%. The sequenced material came from naive CD4+ T cells sorted from blood. Subset in this sample: CD45RA+ positively selected. The receptors shown here come from a man under 40 in good health.

In this sample, this clone turned up once. Other DNA sequences within the sample encode an identical CDR3. The rearrangement links TRBV7-9 to TRBJ1-1, with TRBD1 identical over 8 bases. Germline V gene data show CDR1 as SEHNR and CDR2 as FQNEAQ (reference sequence). The CDR3 runs to 15 residues. Trimming took 0 bases from V and 4 from J; bases not matched to a gene: 4. The CDR3 DNA reads as TGTGCCAGCAGCTTAGCCGGACAGGGTGGCACTGAAGCTTTCTTT. This gives the protein CASSLAGQGGTEAFF.

V and J are TRBV7-9 and TRBJ2-7, with 13 positions matching TRBD2. Germline V gives CDR1 SEHNR, CDR2 FQNEAQ (reference sequence). With V trimmed by 5 bases and J by 6 bases, 10 bases remained unmatched. This CDR3 has 16 residues. The CDR3 DNA follows: TGTGCCAGCAGCCAAAGGACTAGCGGGAGCGTACTCGAGCAGTACTTC. It encodes CASSQRTSGSVLEQYF.

There are a few counts of this clone. The chain has TRBV27 and TRBJ1-3; weak D call: TRBD1 (6 bases). This CDR3 is built from 15 residues. In germline, CDR1 is MNHEY, CDR2 SMNVEV (reference sequence). V lost 8 bases and J 6 bases, leaving 20 bases between the germline ends. CDR3 in amino acids: CASGRTGRFANTIYF. In nucleotides, the CDR3 is TGTGCCAGCGGGAGAACAGGGCGTTTCGCAAACACCATATATTTT.

This clone came up a few times. The same CDR3 can be traced to other DNA sequences in this sample. V usage is TRBV7-9 and J usage is TRBJ1-1; D unclear. Per germline, CDR1 SEHNR and CDR2 FQNEAQ (reference sequence). V dropped 5 bases and J dropped 1 base, with 2 bases sitting between them. The CDR3 sequence is 11 residues long. As DNA, the CDR3 is TGTGCCAGCAGCAAGAACACTGAAGCTTTCTTT. As protein: CASSKNTEAFF.

The chain uses TRBV18 and TRBJ2-6; 10 bases are shared with TRBD2. CDR3 size: 20 residues. The germline V gene encodes CDR1 KGHSH and CDR2 LQKENI. After removal of 6 bases from V and 0 bases from J, the junction contained 14 bases not matched to a gene. The chain's CDR3 is CASSQRGGNNLLSGANVLTF. Here the CDR3 DNA reads TGTGCCAGCTCTCAGCGGGGGGGAAACAATCTCCTCTCTGGGGCCAACGTCCTGACTTTC. The variable domain in full, with the rest retrieved from reference TRBV18 and TRBJ2-6, is NAGVMQNPRHLVRRRGQEARLRCSPMKGHSHVYWYRQLPEEGLKFMVYLQKENIIDESGMPKERFSAEFPKEGPSILRIQQVVRGDSAAYFCASSQRGGNNLLSGANVLTFGAGSRLTVL.

The chain employs TRBV14 and TRBJ2-7; 8 bases match TRBD1. CDR3 size: 15 residues. J gave up 3 bases and V 4 bases, and 8 bases lay outside the gene matches. Germline lookup yields CDR1 SGHDN and CDR2 FVKESK. The CDR3 nucleotides are TGTGCCAGCAGCCCCGCCGGGACAGGTCTCTACGAGCAGTACTTC. Its protein product is CASSPAGTGLYEQYF.

The chain links TRBV10-3 to TRBJ2-1; TRBD2 aligns across 9 bases. Germline CDR1 and CDR2: ENHRY and SYGVKD. This CDR3 spans 16 amino acids. The V gene end was trimmed by 3 bases and the J gene end by 7 bases; junction bases not matched to a gene: 10. CDR3: CAISEGVAGAYNEQFF. CDR3 bases: TGTGCCATCAGTGAAGGAGTAGCGGGAGCATATAATGAGCAGTTCTTC.

The chain employs TRBV4-1 and TRBJ2-3; 8 nucleotides agree with TRBD1. V gave up 2 bases and J gave up 4 bases; unmatched junction bases: 11. Germline V CDR1 and CDR2: MGHRA, YSYEKL. CDR3 length: 17 amino acids. Written as DNA, the CDR3 is TGCGCCAGCAGCCAACCCTTCGACAGGGGAGGCCCAGATACGCAGTATTTT. It specifies CASSQPFDRGGPDTQYF.

The chain joins TRBV12-5 to TRBJ1-5; no clear D gene. The CDR3 is made up of 12 amino acids. Germline assignment: CDR1 LGHNT and CDR2 FRNRAP. The V end lost 7 bases, the J end lost 0 bases, and 4 bases lay between the germline ends. CDR3 DNA: TGTGCTAGTGCCAATAGCAATCAGCCCCAGCATTTT. It encodes CASANSNQPQHF. The whole variable domain, filled in from reference TRBV12-5 and TRBJ1-5, reads DARVTQTPRHKVTEMGQEVTMRCQPILGHNTVFWYRQTMMQGLELLAYFRNRAPLDDSGMPKDRFSAEMPDATLATLKIQPSEPRDSAVYFCASANSNQPQHFGDGTRLSIL.

The chain links TRBV4-3 to TRBJ1-2, with D possibly matching TRBD1 (6 bases). The germline gives CDR1 LGHNA, CDR2 YSLEER. V lost 4 bases and J lost 5, with 14 bases in between. There are 14 residues in the CDR3. The CDR3 coding sequence is TGCGCCAGCAGCCTCAGCGGGGGCTCGTATGGCTACACCTTC. Translation gives CASSLSGGSYGYTF.

The rearrangement joins TRBV5-1 to TRBJ2-5; D is unresolved. CDR1 is SGHRS and CDR2 is YFSETQ in the germline V gene. Trimming left V 0 bases short and J 5 bases short, with 5 bases between. CDR3 length: 12 amino acids. CDR3 amino acids: CASSLESETQYF. In nucleotides, the CDR3 is TGCGCCAGCAGCTTGGAAAGCGAGACCCAGTACTTC.

This chain joins TRBV4-1 and TRBJ1-4, with 8 bases matching TRBD1. Germline assignment: CDR1 MGHRA and CDR2 YSYEKL. The V segment lost 1 base and the J segment 4 bases; nucleotides outside the gene matches: 2. CDR3 length: 15 amino acids. The DNA of the CDR3 is TGCGCCAGCAGCCAAGGGGACAGGCTTAATGAAAAACTGTTTTTT. It translates to CASSQGDRLNEKLFF.

V gene TRBV9 combines with J gene TRBJ2-1; 12 bases match TRBD2. In germline, CDR1 is SGDLS, CDR2 YYNGEE. This CDR3 region has 18 residues. Germline trimming cut 3 bases from V and 2 bases from J; bases unmatched to any gene: 9. The CDR3 loop is CASSASRLAGGTYNEQFF. Here the CDR3 DNA reads TGTGCCAGCAGCGCGTCCCGTCTAGCGGGGGGGACCTACAATGAGCAGTTCTTC.

This chain connects TRBV29-1 to TRBJ2-3; D gene ambiguous. In germline, CDR1 is SQVTM, CDR2 ANQGSEA. This CDR3 region has 11 residues. V was clipped by 5 bases and J by 5 bases, with 8 bases between them. CDR3 coding DNA: TGCAGCGTTCACAGTTTAGATACGCAGTATTTT. Amino acids: CSVHSLDTQYF.

The chain uses TRBV11-3 and TRBJ2-2; D might be TRBD1 (6 bases). From germline, CDR1 is SGHNT and CDR2 YENEEA. V was clipped by 7 bases and J by 5 bases, with 29 bases between them. The CDR3 contains 19 residues. CDR3 bases: TGTGCCAGCAACAGACAGGCCCATACCTCCGGAAAGAAAACCGGGGAGCTGTTTTTT. Amino acid sequence: CASNRQAHTSGKKTGELFF. Based on the CDR3 plus reference TRBV11-3 and TRBJ2-2, the full variable domain is EAGVVQSPRYKIIEKKQPVAFWCNPISGHNTLYWYLQNLGQGPELLIRYENEEAVDDSQLPKDRFSAERLKGVDSTLKIQPAELGDSAVYLCASNRQAHTSGKKTGELFFGEGSRLTVL.

The chain couples TRBV5-1 to TRBJ1-4; 7 bases are a match to TRBD1. Germline V gene data show CDR1 as SGHRS and CDR2 as YFSETQ. V lost 0 bases and J lost 5; bases outside the gene matches: 4. The CDR3 length is 15 residues. The CDR3 DNA is TGCGCCAGCAGCTTGGGCGGGACAGAAAATGAAAAACTGTTTTTT. The encoded protein is CASSLGGTENEKLFF.

DNA for the CDR3: TGTGCCAGCAGCTTAGGGTCAGGGACCATCCCGATGGACAATGAGCAGTTCTTC. It encodes CASSLGSGTIPMDNEQFF. The chain carries TRBV7-9 and TRBJ2-1, with D possibly called TRBD1 or TRBD2 (5 bases each). The CDR3 runs 18 residues. Germline V gene sequence: CDR1 SEHNR, CDR2 FQNEAQ (reference sequence). Deletions cut 1 base from V and 5 bases from J, with 21 bases between.

This chain connects TRBV4-3 to TRBJ2-3; D call uncertain. Germline V gene lookup returns CDR1 LGHNA and CDR2 YSLEER. Between the trimmed V and J ends, which lost 0 bases and 6 bases, there was a span of 10 bases. The CDR3 loop spans 14 amino acids. CDR3 in amino acids: CASSQESIGDTQYF. The CDR3 DNA follows: TGCGCCAGCAGCCAAGAATCAATTGGGGATACGCAGTATTTT.

V and J are TRBV5-4 and TRBJ2-2, with 8 bases matching TRBD2. With V trimmed by 1 base and J by 3 bases, 5 bases remained unmatched. CDR1 SGHNT and CDR2 YYREEE come from the germline V gene (reference sequence). The CDR3 is 16 residues long. The CDR3 loop reads CASSLLAGGDTGELFF. In DNA form, the CDR3 reads TGTGCCAGCAGCTTGTTGGCGGGAGGTGACACCGGGGAGCTGTTTTTT.

The rearrangement uses TRBV5-1 and TRBJ2-2; TRBD2 matches at 9 bases. The V gene end was trimmed by 4 bases and the J gene end by 3 bases; junction bases not matched to a gene: 4. CDR1 is SGHRS, CDR2 YFSETQ, per germline. CDR3 size: 15 residues. In DNA form, the CDR3 reads TGCGCCAGCAGCGCTAGCGGGATCCACACCGGGGAGCTGTTTTTT. Its translation is CASSASGIHTGELFF.

The chain carries TRBV29-1 and TRBJ2-1, with D perhaps assigned TRBD1 or TRBD2 (5 bases each). CDR3 length: 15 amino acids. Trimming stripped 2 bases from V and 7 bases from J, with 18 bases between. Germline CDR1 reads SQVTM; CDR2 reads ANQGSEA. The CDR3 DNA reads as TGCAGCGTTGAATCCGGGACCTTTAACTGGAATGAGCAGTTCTTC. This gives the protein CSVESGTFNWNEQFF.